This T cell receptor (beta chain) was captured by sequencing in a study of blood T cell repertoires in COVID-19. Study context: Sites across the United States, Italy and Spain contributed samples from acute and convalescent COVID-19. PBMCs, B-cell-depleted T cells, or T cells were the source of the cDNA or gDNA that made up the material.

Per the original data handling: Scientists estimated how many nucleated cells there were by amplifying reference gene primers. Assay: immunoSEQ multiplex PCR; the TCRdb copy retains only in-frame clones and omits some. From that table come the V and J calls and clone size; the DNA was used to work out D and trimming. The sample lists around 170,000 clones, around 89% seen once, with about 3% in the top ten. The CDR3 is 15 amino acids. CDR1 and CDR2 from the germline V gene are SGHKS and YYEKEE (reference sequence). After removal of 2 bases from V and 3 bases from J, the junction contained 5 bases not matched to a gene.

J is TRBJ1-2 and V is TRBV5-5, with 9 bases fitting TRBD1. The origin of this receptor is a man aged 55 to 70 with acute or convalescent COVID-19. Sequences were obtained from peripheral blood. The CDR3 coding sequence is TGTGCCAGCAGCTTTACAGGGGGCCTCGACTATGGCTACACCTTC. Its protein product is CASSFTGGLDYGYTF.